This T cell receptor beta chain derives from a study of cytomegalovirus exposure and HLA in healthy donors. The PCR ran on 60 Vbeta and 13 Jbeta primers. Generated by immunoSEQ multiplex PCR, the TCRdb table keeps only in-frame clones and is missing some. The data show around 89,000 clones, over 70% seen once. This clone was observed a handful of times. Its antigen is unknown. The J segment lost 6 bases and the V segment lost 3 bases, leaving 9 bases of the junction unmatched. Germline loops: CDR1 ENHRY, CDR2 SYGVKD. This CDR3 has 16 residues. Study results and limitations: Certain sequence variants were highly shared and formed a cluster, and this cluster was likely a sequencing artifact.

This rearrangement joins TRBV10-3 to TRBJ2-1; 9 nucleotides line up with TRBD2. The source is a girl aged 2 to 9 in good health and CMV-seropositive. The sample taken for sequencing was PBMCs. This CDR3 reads CAISEILAGVGNEQFF. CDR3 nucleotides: TGTGCCATCAGTGAAATTTTAGCGGGAGTAGGCAATGAGCAGTTCTTC.